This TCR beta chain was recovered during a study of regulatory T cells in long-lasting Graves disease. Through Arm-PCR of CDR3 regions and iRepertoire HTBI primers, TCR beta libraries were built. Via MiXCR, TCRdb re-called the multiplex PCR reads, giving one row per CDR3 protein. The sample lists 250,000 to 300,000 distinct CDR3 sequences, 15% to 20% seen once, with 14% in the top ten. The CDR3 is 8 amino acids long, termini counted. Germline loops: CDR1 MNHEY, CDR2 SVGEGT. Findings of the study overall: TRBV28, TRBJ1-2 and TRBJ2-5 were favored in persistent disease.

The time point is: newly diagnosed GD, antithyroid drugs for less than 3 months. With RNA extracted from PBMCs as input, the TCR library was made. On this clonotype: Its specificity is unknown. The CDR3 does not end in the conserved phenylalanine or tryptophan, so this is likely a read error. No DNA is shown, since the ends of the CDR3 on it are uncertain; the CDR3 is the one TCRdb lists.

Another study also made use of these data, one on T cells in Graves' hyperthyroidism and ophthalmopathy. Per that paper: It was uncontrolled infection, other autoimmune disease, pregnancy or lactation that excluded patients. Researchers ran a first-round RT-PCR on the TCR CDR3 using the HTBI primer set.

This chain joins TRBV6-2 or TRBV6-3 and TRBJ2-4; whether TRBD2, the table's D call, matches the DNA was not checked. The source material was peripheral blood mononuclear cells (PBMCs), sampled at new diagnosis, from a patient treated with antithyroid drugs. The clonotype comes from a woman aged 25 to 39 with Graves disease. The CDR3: CASSDLTS.